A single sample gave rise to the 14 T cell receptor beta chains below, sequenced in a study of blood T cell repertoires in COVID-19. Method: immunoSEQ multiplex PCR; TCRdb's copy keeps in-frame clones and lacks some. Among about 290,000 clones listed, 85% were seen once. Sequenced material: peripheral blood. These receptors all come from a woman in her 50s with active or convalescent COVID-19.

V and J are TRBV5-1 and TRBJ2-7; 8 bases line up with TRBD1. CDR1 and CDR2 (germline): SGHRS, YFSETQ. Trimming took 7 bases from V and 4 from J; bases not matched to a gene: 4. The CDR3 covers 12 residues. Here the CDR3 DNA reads TGCGCCAGCGGCAGGGGGCAGTACGAGCAGTACTTC. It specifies CASGRGQYEQYF.

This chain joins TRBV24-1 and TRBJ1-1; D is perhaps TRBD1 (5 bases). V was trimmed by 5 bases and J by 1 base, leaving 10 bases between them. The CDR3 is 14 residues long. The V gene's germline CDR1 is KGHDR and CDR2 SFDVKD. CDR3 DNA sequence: TGTGCCACCAGTGGAAGGGGAGGGAACACTGAAGCTTTCTTT. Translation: CATSGRGGNTEAFF.

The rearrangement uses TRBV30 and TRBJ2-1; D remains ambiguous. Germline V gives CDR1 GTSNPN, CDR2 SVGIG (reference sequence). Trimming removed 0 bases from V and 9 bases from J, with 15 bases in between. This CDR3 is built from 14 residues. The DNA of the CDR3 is TGTGCCTGGAGTGTACGTACGGGTATCCTTGAGCAGTTCTTC. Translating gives CAWSVRTGILEQFF.

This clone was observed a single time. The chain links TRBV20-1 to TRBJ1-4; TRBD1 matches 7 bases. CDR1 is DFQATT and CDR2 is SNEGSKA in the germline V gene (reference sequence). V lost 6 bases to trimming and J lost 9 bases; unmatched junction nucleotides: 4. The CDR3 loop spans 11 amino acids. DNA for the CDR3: TGCAGTGCCGACAGGGCCAAAAAACTGTTTTTT. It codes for CSADRAKKLFF.

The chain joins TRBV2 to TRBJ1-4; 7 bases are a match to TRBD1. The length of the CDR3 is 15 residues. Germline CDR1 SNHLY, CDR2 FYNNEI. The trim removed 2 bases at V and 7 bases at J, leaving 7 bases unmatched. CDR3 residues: CASSELRGQGEKLFF. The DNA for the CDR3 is TGTGCCAGCAGTGAATTGAGGGGGCAGGGTGAAAAACTGTTTTTT.

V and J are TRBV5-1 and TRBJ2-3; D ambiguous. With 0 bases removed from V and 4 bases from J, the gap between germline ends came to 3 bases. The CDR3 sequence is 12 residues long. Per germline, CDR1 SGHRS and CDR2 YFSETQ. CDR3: CASSLVADTQYF. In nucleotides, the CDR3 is TGCGCCAGCAGCTTGGTAGCAGATACGCAGTATTTT.

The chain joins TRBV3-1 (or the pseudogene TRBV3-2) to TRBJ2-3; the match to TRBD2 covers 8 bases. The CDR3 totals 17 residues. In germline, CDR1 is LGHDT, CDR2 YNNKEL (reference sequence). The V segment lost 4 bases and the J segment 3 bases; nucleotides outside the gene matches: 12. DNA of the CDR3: TGTGCCAGCAGCCCAAGAATAAGGCGGGAGGATACAGATACGCAGTATTTT. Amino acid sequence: CASSPRIRREDTDTQYF.

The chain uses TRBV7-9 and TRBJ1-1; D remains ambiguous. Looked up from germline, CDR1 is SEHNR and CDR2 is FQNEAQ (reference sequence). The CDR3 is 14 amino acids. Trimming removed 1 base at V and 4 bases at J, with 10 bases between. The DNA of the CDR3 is TGTGCCAGCAGCTTAGGACGCGAGGGCACTGAAGCTTTCTTT. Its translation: CASSLGREGTEAFF.

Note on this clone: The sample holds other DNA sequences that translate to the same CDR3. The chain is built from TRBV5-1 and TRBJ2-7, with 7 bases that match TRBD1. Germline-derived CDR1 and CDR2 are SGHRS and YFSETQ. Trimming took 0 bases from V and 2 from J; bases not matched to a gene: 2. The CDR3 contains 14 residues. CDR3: CASSLGQGPYEQYF. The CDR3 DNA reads TGCGCCAGCAGCTTGGGACAGGGCCCCTACGAGCAGTACTTC.

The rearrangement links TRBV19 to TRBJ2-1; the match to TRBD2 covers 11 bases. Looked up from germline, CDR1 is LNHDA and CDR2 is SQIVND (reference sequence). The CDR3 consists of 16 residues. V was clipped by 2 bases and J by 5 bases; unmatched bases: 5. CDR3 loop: CASSIWGLAVNNEQFF. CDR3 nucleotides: TGTGCCAGTAGTATATGGGGACTAGCGGTGAACAATGAGCAGTTCTTC.

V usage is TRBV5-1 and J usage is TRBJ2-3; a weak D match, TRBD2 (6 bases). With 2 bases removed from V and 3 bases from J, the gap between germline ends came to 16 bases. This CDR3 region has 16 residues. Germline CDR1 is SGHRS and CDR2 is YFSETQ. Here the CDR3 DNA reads TGCGCCAGCAGCTTTATCTTGTCCCGGGGGACAGATACGCAGTATTTT. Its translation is CASSFILSRGTDTQYF.

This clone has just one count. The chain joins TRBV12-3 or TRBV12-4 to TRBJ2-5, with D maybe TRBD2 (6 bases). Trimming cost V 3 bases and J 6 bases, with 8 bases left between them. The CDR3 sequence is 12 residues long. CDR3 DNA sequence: TGTGCCAGCAGTTTGGGGAGGCAGACCCAGTACTTC. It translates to CASSLGRQTQYF.

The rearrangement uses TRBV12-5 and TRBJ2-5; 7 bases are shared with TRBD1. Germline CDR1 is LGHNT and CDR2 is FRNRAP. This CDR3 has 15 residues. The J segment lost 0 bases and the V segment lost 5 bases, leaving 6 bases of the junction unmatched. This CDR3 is CASGPGTAHQETQYF. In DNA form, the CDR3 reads TGTGCTAGTGGTCCAGGGACAGCACACCAAGAGACCCAGTACTTC. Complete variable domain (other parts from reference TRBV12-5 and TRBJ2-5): DARVTQTPRHKVTEMGQEVTMRCQPILGHNTVFWYRQTMMQGLELLAYFRNRAPLDDSGMPKDRFSAEMPDATLATLKIQPSEPRDSAVYFCASGPGTAHQETQYFGPGTRLLVL.

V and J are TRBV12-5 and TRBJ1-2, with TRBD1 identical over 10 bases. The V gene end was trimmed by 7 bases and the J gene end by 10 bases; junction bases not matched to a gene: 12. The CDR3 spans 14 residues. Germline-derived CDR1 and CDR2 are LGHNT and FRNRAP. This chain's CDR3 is CASVGDRGLYHYTF. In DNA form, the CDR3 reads TGTGCTAGTGTAGGGGACAGGGGCCTATATCACTACACCTTC.